This TCR beta chain was obtained from a study of neurological immune-mediated disorders. The time point denotes: longitudinal time-point 1 (baseline). With respect to this clonotype: What it binds is not known.

The CDR3 is made up of 14 amino acids. Germline CDR1 is LGHNT and CDR2 is FRNRAP. V lost 2 bases to trimming and J lost 8 bases, with 10 bases between them. Study-level points and caveats: The greatest TCR clonal expansion appeared in HTLV-1-associated myelopathy and the smallest, falling below healthy controls, in multiple sclerosis.

TCRdb re-called the 5' RACE reads through MiXCR, storing one row per CDR3 protein. The sample yields tens of thousands of distinct CDR3 sequences, roughly an eighth seen once. This chain connects TRBV12-5 to TRBJ1-6, with D maybe TRBD1 (5 bases). The sample consisted of PBMCs. This TCR was sampled from a female donor with HTLV-1-associated myelopathy (HAM/TSP). The CDR3, as DNA: TGTGCTAGTGGTTTGCAGGGCTTCGATTCACCCCTCCACTTT. Residues: CASGLQGFDSPLHF.